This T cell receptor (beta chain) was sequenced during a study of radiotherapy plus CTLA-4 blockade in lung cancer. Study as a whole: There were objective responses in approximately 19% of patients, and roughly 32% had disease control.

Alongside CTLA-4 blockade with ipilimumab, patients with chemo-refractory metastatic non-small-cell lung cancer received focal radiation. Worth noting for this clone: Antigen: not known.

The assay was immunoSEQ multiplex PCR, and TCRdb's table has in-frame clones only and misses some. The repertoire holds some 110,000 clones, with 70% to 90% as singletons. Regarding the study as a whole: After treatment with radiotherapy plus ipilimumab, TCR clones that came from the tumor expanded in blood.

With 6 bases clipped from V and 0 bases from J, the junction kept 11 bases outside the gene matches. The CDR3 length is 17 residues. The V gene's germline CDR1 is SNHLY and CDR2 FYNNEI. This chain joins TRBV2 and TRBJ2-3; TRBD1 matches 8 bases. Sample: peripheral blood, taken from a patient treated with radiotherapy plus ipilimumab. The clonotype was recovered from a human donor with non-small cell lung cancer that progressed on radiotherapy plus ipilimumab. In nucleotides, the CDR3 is TGTGCCAGCAGAGGGGACAGGCCAAACTCTAGCACAGATACGCAGTATTTT. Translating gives CASRGDRPNSSTDTQYF.